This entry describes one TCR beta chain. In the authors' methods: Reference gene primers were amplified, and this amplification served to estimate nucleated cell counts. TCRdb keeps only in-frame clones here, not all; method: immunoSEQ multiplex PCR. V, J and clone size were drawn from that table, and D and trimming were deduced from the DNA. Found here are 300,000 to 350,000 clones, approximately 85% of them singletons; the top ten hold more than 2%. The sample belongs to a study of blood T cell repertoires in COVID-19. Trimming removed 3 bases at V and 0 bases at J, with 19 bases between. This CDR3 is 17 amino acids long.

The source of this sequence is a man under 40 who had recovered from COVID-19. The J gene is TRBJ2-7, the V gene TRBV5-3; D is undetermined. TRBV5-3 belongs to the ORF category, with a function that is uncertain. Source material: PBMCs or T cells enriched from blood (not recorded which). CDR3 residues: CARSSPVAGFSSYEQYF. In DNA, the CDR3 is TGTGCCAGAAGCTCCCCGGTAGCCGGTTTTAGCTCCTACGAGCAGTACTTC.